This T cell receptor beta chain was identified in a study of blood T cell repertoires in COVID-19. Only in-frame clones appear in the TCRdb table, and some are missing; sequencing was by immunoSEQ multiplex PCR. The sample shows about 51,000 clones, around 93% of them seen only once. The CDR3 totals 15 residues. Germline CDR1 LNHDA, CDR2 SQIVND (reference sequence). Trimming left V 7 bases short and J 2 bases short, with 17 bases between. This TCR was sampled from a man in his fifties or sixties with acute or convalescent COVID-19. Sequenced: peripheral blood. The chain combines TRBV19 with TRBJ2-5; D might be TRBD1 (6 bases). The CDR3 nucleotides read TGTGCCAGTACCCTGGGGGCAGCGAATCAAGAGACCCAGTACTTC. It translates to CASTLGAANQETQYF. The full variable domain, its missing parts supplied by reference TRBV19 and TRBJ2-5, is DGGITQSPKYLFRKEGQNVTLSCEQNLNHDAMYWYRQDPGQGLRLIYYSQIVNDFQKGDIAEGYSVSREKKESFPLTVTSAQKNPTAFYLCASTLGAANQETQYFGPGTRLLVL.